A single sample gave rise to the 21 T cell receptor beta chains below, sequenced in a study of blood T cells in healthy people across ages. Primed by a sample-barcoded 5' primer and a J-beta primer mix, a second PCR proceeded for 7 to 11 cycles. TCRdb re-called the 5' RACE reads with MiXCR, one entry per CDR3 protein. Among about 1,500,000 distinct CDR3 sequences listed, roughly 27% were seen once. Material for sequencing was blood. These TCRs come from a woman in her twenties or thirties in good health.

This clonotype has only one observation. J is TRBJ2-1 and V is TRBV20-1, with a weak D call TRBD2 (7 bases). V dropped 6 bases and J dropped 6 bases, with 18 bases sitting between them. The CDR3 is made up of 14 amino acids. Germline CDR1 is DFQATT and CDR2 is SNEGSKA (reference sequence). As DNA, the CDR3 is TGCAGTGCCCCAAGACGGGGGGCAAGCAATGAGCAGTTCTTC. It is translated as CSAPRRGASNEQFF.

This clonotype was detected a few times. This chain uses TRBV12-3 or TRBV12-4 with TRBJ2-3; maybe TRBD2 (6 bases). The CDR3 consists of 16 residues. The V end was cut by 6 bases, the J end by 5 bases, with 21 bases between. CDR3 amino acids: CASREGGALRGDTQYF. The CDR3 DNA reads TGTGCCAGCAGGGAGGGTGGGGCCCTACGTGGAGATACGCAGTATTTT.

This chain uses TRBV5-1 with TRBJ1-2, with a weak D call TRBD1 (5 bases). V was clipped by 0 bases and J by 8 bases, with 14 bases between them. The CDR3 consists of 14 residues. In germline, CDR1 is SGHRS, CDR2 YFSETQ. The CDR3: CASSLVSGDNGYTF. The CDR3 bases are TGCGCCAGCAGCTTGGTGTCGGGGGATAACGGCTACACCTTC.

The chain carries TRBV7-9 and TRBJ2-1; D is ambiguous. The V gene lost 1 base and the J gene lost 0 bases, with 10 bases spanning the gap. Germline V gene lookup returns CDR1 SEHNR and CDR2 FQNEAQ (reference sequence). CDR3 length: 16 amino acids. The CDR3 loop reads CASSLVISSSYNEQFF. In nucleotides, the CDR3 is TGTGCCAGCAGCTTAGTGATATCGAGCTCCTACAATGAGCAGTTCTTC.

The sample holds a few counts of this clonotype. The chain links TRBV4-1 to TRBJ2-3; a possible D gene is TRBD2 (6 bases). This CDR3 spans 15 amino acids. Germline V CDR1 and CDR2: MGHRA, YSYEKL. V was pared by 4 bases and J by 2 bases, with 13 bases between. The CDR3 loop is CASSRRLGATDTQYF. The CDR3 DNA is TGCGCCAGCAGCCGCCGACTAGGGGCCACAGATACGCAGTATTTT.

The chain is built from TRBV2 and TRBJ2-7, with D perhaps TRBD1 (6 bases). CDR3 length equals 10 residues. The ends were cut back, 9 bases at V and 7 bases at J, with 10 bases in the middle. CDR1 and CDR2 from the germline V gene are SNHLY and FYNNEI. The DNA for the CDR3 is TGTGCCAGAGGGGACAATGAGCAGTACTTC. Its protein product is CARGDNEQYF.

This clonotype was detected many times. The CDR3 loop reads CASSQDRSSYNSPLHF. CDR3 coding DNA: TGCGCCAGCAGCCAAGATAGGAGCTCCTATAATTCACCCCTCCACTTT. V and J are TRBV4-3 and TRBJ1-6; D is ambiguous. V shed 0 bases and J shed 0 bases, with 6 bases lying between them. Looked up from germline, CDR1 is LGHNA and CDR2 is YSLEER. There are 16 residues in the CDR3.

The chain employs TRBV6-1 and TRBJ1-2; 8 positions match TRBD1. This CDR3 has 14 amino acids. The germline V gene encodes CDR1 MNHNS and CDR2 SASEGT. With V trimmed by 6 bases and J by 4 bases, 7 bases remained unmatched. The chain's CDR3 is CASSSDRVGYGYTF. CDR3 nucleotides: TGTGCCAGCAGCTCGGACAGGGTAGGCTATGGCTACACCTTC.

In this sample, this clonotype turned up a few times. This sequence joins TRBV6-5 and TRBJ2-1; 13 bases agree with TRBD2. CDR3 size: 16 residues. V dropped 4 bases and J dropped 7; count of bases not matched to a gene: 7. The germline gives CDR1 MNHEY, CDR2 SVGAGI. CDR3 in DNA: TGTGCCAGCAGTTCGGTACTAGCGGGAGGGGTGAATGAGCAGTTCTTC. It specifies CASSSVLAGGVNEQFF.

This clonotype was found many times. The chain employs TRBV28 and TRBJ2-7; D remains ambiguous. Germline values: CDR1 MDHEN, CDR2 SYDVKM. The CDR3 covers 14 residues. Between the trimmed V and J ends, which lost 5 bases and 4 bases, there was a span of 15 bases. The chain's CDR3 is CASSRLTVAYEQYF. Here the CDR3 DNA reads TGTGCCAGCAGTCGTTTGACGGTGGCGTACGAGCAGTACTTC. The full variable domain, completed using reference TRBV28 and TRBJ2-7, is DVKVTQSSRYLVKRTGEKVFLECVQDMDHENMFWYRQDPGLGLRLIYFSYDVKMKEKGDIPEGYSVSREKKERFSLILESASTNQTSMYLCASSRLTVAYEQYFGPGTRLTVT.

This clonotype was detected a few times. The CDR3: CASSLPVSSTQYF. The CDR3 DNA sequence: TGTGCCAGCAGCCTCCCCGTCTCAAGTACGCAGTATTTT. This sequence joins TRBV12-3 or TRBV12-4 and TRBJ2-3, with no clear D. Trimming cost V 6 bases and J 8 bases, with 15 bases left between them. The CDR3 has 13 residues.

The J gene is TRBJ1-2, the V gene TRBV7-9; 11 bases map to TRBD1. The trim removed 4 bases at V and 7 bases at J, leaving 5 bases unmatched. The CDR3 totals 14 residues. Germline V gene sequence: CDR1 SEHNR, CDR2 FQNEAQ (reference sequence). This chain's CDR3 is CASSSGTGGCGYTF. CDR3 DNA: TGTGCCAGCAGCTCCGGGACAGGGGGATGTGGCTACACCTTC.

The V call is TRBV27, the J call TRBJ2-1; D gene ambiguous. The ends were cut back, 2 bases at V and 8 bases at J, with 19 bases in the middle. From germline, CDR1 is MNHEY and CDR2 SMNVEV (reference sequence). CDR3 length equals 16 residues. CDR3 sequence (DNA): TGTGCCAGCAGTTTAGTAAACACCCCCTGGATGCATGAGCAGTTCTTC. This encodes CASSLVNTPWMHEQFF.

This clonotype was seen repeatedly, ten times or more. CDR3: CSGGSTFDEQFF. The CDR3 bases are TGCAGCGGAGGAAGTACGTTCGATGAGCAGTTCTTC. The chain carries TRBV29-1 and TRBJ2-1; D is unclear. Trimming removed 7 bases at V and 8 bases at J, with 15 bases between. There are 12 residues in the CDR3. Germline CDR1 SQVTM, CDR2 ANQGSEA.

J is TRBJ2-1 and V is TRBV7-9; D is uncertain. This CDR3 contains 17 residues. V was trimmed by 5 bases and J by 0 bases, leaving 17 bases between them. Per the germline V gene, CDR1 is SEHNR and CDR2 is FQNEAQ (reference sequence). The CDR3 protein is CASSPPSRQRSYNEQFF. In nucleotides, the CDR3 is TGTGCCAGCAGCCCCCCTTCCCGTCAGCGCTCCTACAATGAGCAGTTCTTC. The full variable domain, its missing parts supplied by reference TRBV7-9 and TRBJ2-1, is DTGVSQNPRHKITKRGQNVTFRCDPISEHNRLYWYRQTLGQGPEFLTYFQNEAQLEKSRLLSDRFSAERPKGSFSTLEIQRTEQGDSAMYLCASSPPSRQRSYNEQFFGPGTRLTVL.

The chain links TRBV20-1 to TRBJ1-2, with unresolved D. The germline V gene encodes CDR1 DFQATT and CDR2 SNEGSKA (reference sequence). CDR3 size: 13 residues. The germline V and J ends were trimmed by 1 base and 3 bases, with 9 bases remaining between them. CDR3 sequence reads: CSARARNHYGYTF. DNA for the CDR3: TGCAGTGCTAGAGCGCGAAATCACTATGGCTACACCTTC.

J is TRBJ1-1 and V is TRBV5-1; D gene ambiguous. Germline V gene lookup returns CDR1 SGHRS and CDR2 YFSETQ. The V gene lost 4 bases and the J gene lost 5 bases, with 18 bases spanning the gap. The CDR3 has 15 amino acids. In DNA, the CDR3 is TGCGCCAGCAGCGGAACCAGCAACCTCGGGACTGAAGCTTTCTTT. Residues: CASSGTSNLGTEAFF.

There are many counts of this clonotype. CDR3 DNA sequence: TGTGCCAGCAGCCCTTCCTATAATTCACCCCTCCACTTT. Translated, it gives CASSPSYNSPLHF. This chain links TRBV7-9 with TRBJ1-6; D unclear. This CDR3 spans 13 amino acids. Germline V lookup: CDR1 SEHNR, CDR2 FQNEAQ (reference sequence). V lost 5 bases and J lost 1, with 3 bases in between.

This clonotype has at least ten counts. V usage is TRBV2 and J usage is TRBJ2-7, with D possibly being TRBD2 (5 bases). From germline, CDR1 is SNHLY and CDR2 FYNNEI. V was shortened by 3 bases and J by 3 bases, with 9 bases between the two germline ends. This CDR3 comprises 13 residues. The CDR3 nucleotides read TGTGCCAGCAGTGACGGGGTGAGCTACGAGCAGTACTTC. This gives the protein CASSDGVSYEQYF.

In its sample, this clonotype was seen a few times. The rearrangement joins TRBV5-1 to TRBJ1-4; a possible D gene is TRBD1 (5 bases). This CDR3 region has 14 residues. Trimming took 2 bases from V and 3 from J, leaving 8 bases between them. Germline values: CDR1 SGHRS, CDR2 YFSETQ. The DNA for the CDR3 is TGCGCCAGCAGCTTCAGGGTGGCTAATGAAAAACTGTTTTTT. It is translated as CASSFRVANEKLFF.

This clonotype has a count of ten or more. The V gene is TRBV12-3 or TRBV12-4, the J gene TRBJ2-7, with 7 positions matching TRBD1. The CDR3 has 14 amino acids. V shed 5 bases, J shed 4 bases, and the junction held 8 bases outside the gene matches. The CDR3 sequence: CASSLQGWLYEQYF. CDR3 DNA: TGTGCCAGCAGTCTACAGGGGTGGTTGTACGAGCAGTACTTC.